This TCR beta chain is from a study of T cells in Graves' hyperthyroidism and ophthalmopathy. Study observations and caveats: Blood shared most expanded thyroid clonotypes above 0.001.

TCR beta CDR3 region amplification was performed from RNA transcripts. TCR CDR3 underwent first-round RT-PCR with the HTBI primer set. A single record per CDR3 protein comes from TCRdb applying MiXCR to the multiplex PCR reads. The table has some 490,000 distinct CDR3 sequences, approximately 23% seen once. On this clonotype itself: Its target is unknown.

The receptor was derived from an older woman with Graves' ophthalmopathy. The sample comprised blood.

This CDR3 reads CASSFQGGNEQFF. The CDR3 DNA reads TGTGCCAGTAGTTTTCAGGGAGGCAATGAGCAGTTCTTC. The V and J genes are TRBV19 and TRBJ2-1, with D perhaps TRBD2 (6 bases). The CDR3 contains 13 residues. Trimming removed 5 bases from V and 6 bases from J, with 11 bases in between. CDR1 is LNHDA, CDR2 SQIVND, per germline (reference sequence).